A selection of T cell receptor beta chains follows, all from one sample in a study of a mutant IDH1 vaccine in newly diagnosed glioma. TCRdb's copy holds only in-frame clones and misses some; the assay was immunoSEQ multiplex PCR. The data show 30,000 to 40,000 clones, with 65% to 80% seen just once and roughly 8.6% held by the top ten. The source material was peripheral blood mononuclear cells (PBMCs), sampled from a glioma patient treated with radiotherapy, temozolomide or both. The receptors shown here come from a middle-aged man with glioma. Some clones in this sample may be carry-over from other donors' samples. The CDR3 runs from the conserved cysteine through the conserved F or W. The D gene is left open where the match is weak. Where a row states a size, it is once, few, many or the class of an expanded clone; other rows omit it.

clone_size	cdr3_length	d_call	v_call	j_call	cdr3_nt	cdr3_aa
-	13	TRBD1	TRBV19	TRBJ1-1	TGTGCCAGTCGATTGGGACAGGGGATTGAAGCTTTCTTT	CASRLGQGIEAFF
-	14	-	TRBV5-6	TRBJ1-2	TGTGCCAGCAGCTTGGATTCGGCACTCTATGGCTACACCTTC	CASSLDSALYGYTF
-	15	-	TRBV7-9	TRBJ2-5	TGTGCCAGCAGCTCTGGGGAGGCCTGGATAGAGACCCAGTACTTC	CASSSGEAWIETQYF
-	13	-	TRBV28	TRBJ1-2	TGTGCCAGCAGGAGAAGCAGGGCGGGTGGCTACACCTTC	CASRRSRAGGYTF
-	18	-	TRBV4-1	TRBJ1-6	TGCGCCAGCAGCCCCGCTTCGGGAGGGGGATCCTATAATTCACCCCTCCACTTT	CASSPASGGGSYNSPLHF
few	13	-	TRBV19	TRBJ2-1	TGTGCCAGTATGCTGGGCAGGGCCAATGAGCAGTTCTTC	CASMLGRANEQFF
-	11	-	TRBV2	TRBJ2-7	TGTGCCAGCAGCCCATGGGGAGAGCAGTACTTC	CASSPWGEQYF
-	14	TRBD1	TRBV19	TRBJ1-4	TGTGCCAGTAGTACCGGGACAGGCGGGGAAAAACTGTTTTTT	CASSTGTGGEKLFF
-	11	-	TRBV20-1	TRBJ2-7	TGCAGTGCCCGCCGTGCCTACGAGCAGTACTTC	CSARRAYEQYF
-	15	-	TRBV5-5	TRBJ1-2	TGTGCCAGCAGCTTGGATCCAGGGGATTTCTATGGCTACACCTTC	CASSLDPGDFYGYTF
-	14	TRBD1	TRBV27	TRBJ2-4	TGTGCCAGCAGTTTAGGGACAGGGACAAACATTCAGTACTTC	CASSLGTGTNIQYF
-	15	-	TRBV5-1	TRBJ1-4	TGCGCCAGCAGCTTGGTACAGGGAGCTAATGAAAAACTGTTTTTT	CASSLVQGANEKLFF
-	14	-	TRBV28	TRBJ2-7	TGTGCCAGCAGTTTGGGGACGGTCTCCTACGAGCAGTACTTC	CASSLGTVSYEQYF
-	16	TRBD2	TRBV19	TRBJ2-7	TGTGCCAGTAGTCCCGGACTAGCGGGAGCCCCCTACGAGCAGTACTTC	CASSPGLAGAPYEQYF
-	14	-	TRBV7-2	TRBJ1-5	TGTGCCAGCAGCCTAGGACAGACCGATCAGCCCCAGCATTTT	CASSLGQTDQPQHF
-	15	-	TRBV19	TRBJ2-7	TGTGCCAGTAGTATAGATCAAGTGCCGGGAAGGGAGCAGTACTTC	CASSIDQVPGREQYF
-	14	-	TRBV5-1	TRBJ2-7	TGCGCCAGCAGTCGCCTCGGGGGCTCCCACGAGCAGTACTTC	CASSRLGGSHEQYF
-	11	-	TRBV29-1	TRBJ2-1	TGCAGCGTTGGCGGGTTACCTGAGCAGTTCTTC	CSVGGLPEQFF
-	13	-	TRBV29-1	TRBJ2-7	TGCAGCGCCTCGTACGGGGCCACCTACGAGCAGTACTTC	CSASYGATYEQYF
-	14	-	TRBV18	TRBJ1-4	TGTGCCAGCTCATTCAGTGCAACTAATGAAAAACTGTTTTTT	CASSFSATNEKLFF
-	16	TRBD2	TRBV4-1	TRBJ2-3	TGCGCCAGCAGCCGTGTAGCGGGGGGGTTCTCAGATACGCAGTATTTT	CASSRVAGGFSDTQYF
-	16	TRBD1	TRBV7-2	TRBJ2-1	TGTGCCAGCAGCCCCCGGGGCAGGGGGATTTACAATGAGCAGTTCTTC	CASSPRGRGIYNEQFF
-	13	-	TRBV2	TRBJ2-3	TGTGCCAGCAGTTGGGGACCCACAGATACGCAGTATTTT	CASSWGPTDTQYF
-	15	TRBD1	TRBV4-1	TRBJ2-5	TGCGCCAGCAGCCAACTTGGACAGGGGGAAGAGACCCAGTACTTC	CASSQLGQGEETQYF
-	14	-	TRBV12-5	TRBJ2-7	TGTGCTAGTGGTTTGGTCTCGGATTCATACGAGCAGTACTTC	CASGLVSDSYEQYF
few	12	-	TRBV10-3	TRBJ2-2	TGTGCCATCAGTGAGTCGAGAGGGGAGCTGTTTTTT	CAISESRGELFF
-	14	-	TRBV4-1	TRBJ2-7	TGCGCCAGCAGCCAAGATACAGGGAACTACGAGCAGTACTTC	CASSQDTGNYEQYF
-	14	-	TRBV9	TRBJ1-3	TGTGCCAGCAGCGGGGACGGGAGGGGAAACACCATATATTTT	CASSGDGRGNTIYF
once	13	TRBD2	TRBV7-9	TRBJ2-1	TGTGCCAGCAGTCTAGCGGGGGGGAATGAGCAGTTCTTC	CASSLAGGNEQFF
-	18	TRBD1	TRBV7-9	TRBJ2-6	TGTGCCAGCAGCCCCTTGACAGGGGTGGGGTCTGGGGCCAACGTCCTGACTTTC	CASSPLTGVGSGANVLTF
-	15	-	TRBV7-2	TRBJ2-1	TGTGCCAGCAGCTTAGCTTTTGGCAGCTACAATGAGCAGTTCTTC	CASSLAFGSYNEQFF
-	12	-	TRBV6-6	TRBJ2-7	TGTGCCAGCAGGCTTAGTCGTGACGAGCAGTACTTC	CASRLSRDEQYF
-	16	TRBD1	TRBV27	TRBJ2-7	TGTGCCAGCAGCTCCAACAGGGGGCCCCCCTATTACGAGCAGTACTTC	CASSSNRGPPYYEQYF
once	16	TRBD1	TRBV7-9	TRBJ2-4	TGTGCCAGCAGCACCGGGACAGGGGTCGGCAAAAACATTCAGTACTTC	CASSTGTGVGKNIQYF
-	16	TRBD2	TRBV4-1	TRBJ2-1	TGCGCCAGCAGCCACCCGGGACTAGCAACGAAGAATGAGCAGTTCTTC	CASSHPGLATKNEQFF
-	15	-	TRBV6-1	TRBJ1-5	TGTGCCAGGCTACCGGACAGAGGTAGCAATCAGCCCCAGCATTTT	CARLPDRGSNQPQHF
-	16	TRBD1	TRBV7-2	TRBJ2-3	TGTGCCAGCAGCTTAGGGACAGGTTTTAGCACAGATACGCAGTATTTT	CASSLGTGFSTDTQYF
-	13	-	TRBV6-5	TRBJ1-2	TGTGCCAGCAGTTACGGGGCATTCTATGGCTACACCTTC	CASSYGAFYGYTF